This T cell receptor (beta chain) was retrieved from a study of chemoradiotherapy in HPV16-positive cancers. Study context: A couple of HPV16-positive patients' cells yielded candidate HPV-specific clones and common motifs. Study-wide points: Non-HPV-specific T cells did not expand in tumors during treatment, whereas candidate HPV-specific clones and E7-related motifs did.

Comments on this clone: Its specificity is not known.

Libraries were prepared by immunoSEQ multiplex PCR; TCRdb keeps only in-frame clonotypes and omits some of them. The data show about 10,000 clones, about 82% seen once. Sequenced material: blood, taken from a patient who underwent chemoradiotherapy. This TCR was recovered from a human donor with HPV-associated anogenital cancer.

The CDR3 DNA sequence: TGCGCCAGCAGCTTGGCCCTACGGGGTGGGACCTACGAGCAGTACTTC. Translated: CASSLALRGGTYEQYF. The rearrangement links TRBV5-1 to TRBJ2-7, with a weak D call TRBD2 (5 bases). CDR1 SGHRS and CDR2 YFSETQ come from the germline V gene. V lost 0 bases, J lost 2 bases, and 15 bases lay in between. The CDR3 is 16 amino acids.